The 32 T cell receptor beta chains given below trace back to one sample, sequenced in a study of shared clonotypes between healthy human individuals (dated by TCRdb to the early 2020s). Receptor amplification or capture employed the immunoSEQ multiplex PCR assay. This is the immuneACCESS table as TCRdb keeps it, with only in-frame sequences that have V and J called. A part of the clones is gone; compared with another copy, unresolved V genes explain less than half, and the rest is unexplained. This sample gives over a million clones in total; 95% to 99% of them show up just once. 0.4% to 0.45% of the sample lies in the top ten. Sequencing used naive CD4+ T cells sorted from blood. The cell subset or site label of this sample denotes: CD45RA+ positively selected. The receptors here all came from a young man in good health.

The chain employs TRBV5-4 and TRBJ2-5; the match to TRBD2 covers 7 bases. The CDR3 covers 14 residues. Germline V gene data show CDR1 as SGHNT and CDR2 as YYREEE (reference sequence). The V gene end was trimmed by 5 bases and the J gene end by 3 bases; junction bases not matched to a gene: 7. The CDR3 loop reads CASRKTLAEETQYF. CDR3 DNA sequence: TGTGCCAGCAGAAAAACCCTAGCGGAAGAGACCCAGTACTTC.

This chain uses TRBV11-2 with TRBJ2-5; D is possibly TRBD2 (6 bases). CDR1 is SGHAT, CDR2 FQNNGV, per germline. The CDR3 has 14 amino acids. V gave up 2 bases and J gave up 9 bases, with 16 bases separating them. Here the CDR3 reads CASSLIVPSGAQYF. The CDR3 DNA follows: TGTGCCAGCAGCTTAATTGTCCCCTCGGGGGCCCAGTACTTC.

The gene calls are TRBV28 and TRBJ2-1; perhaps TRBD1 as D (6 bases). The ends were cut back, 8 bases at V and 4 bases at J, with 9 bases in the middle. Germline V lookup: CDR1 MDHEN, CDR2 SYDVKM. This CDR3 comprises 12 residues. CDR3 DNA sequence: TGTGCCAGCGGACAGTTATACAATGAGCAGTTCTTC. Its protein is CASGQLYNEQFF.

The V and J genes are TRBV2 and TRBJ2-1, with D perhaps TRBD2 (6 bases). V lost 8 bases to trimming and J lost 5 bases, with 13 bases between them. The CDR3 runs to 13 residues. Germline V gene lookup returns CDR1 SNHLY and CDR2 FYNNEI. The CDR3 is CASAGTYNNEQFF. The CDR3 DNA is TGTGCCAGCGCCGGGACTTATAACAATGAGCAGTTCTTC.

The chain has TRBV11-2 and TRBJ2-7, with 7 bases lining up with TRBD1. Germline V gene data show CDR1 as SGHAT and CDR2 as FQNNGV. V was clipped by 0 bases and J by 3 bases; unmatched bases: 5. The CDR3 is made up of 15 amino acids. CDR3 sequence (DNA): TGTGCCAGCAGCTTAGAGGTTCGGGACAGCTACGAGCAGTACTTC. This sequence encodes CASSLEVRDSYEQYF.

On this clone: This specimen includes other DNA sequences encoding the same CDR3. CDR3 sequence reads: CASSRIRGPGREQYF. The CDR3 nucleotides read TGTGCCAGCTCACGAATCAGGGGGCCCGGCCGCGAGCAGTACTTC. This sequence joins TRBV18 and TRBJ2-7; 8 bases are a match to TRBD1. This CDR3 is built from 15 residues. Unmatched junction bases numbered 11, after V lost 4 bases and J lost 6 bases. In germline, CDR1 is KGHSH, CDR2 LQKENI.

The chain has TRBV19 and TRBJ2-1; 11 bases match TRBD2. The V gene end was trimmed by 6 bases and the J gene end by 9 bases; junction bases not matched to a gene: 10. This CDR3 has 15 residues. CDR1 is LNHDA, CDR2 SQIVND, per germline (reference sequence). CDR3 nucleotide sequence: TGTGCCAGTAGAGGAGCTAGCGGGAGGTCTGGTGAGCAGTTCTTC. It encodes CASRGASGRSGEQFF. Full variable domain (missing parts from reference TRBV19 and TRBJ2-1): DGGITQSPKYLFRKEGQNVTLSCEQNLNHDAMYWYRQDPGQGLRLIYYSQIVNDFQKGDIAEGYSVSREKKESFPLTVTSAQKNPTAFYLCASRGASGRSGEQFFGPGTRLTVL.

J is TRBJ1-5 and V is TRBV6-7; tentative D call: TRBD1 (5 bases). TRBV6-7 is an open reading frame, and its role is uncertain. V dropped 8 bases and J dropped 0 bases, with 11 bases sitting between them. This CDR3 is built from 14 residues. CDR3 nucleotide sequence: TGTGCCAGCTCGGGACCGGATAGCAATCAGCCCCAGCATTTT. Translating it yields CASSGPDSNQPQHF.

J is TRBJ1-2 and V is TRBV7-9; D call uncertain. The CDR3 has 13 residues. The V gene lost 4 bases and the J gene lost 8 bases, with 14 bases spanning the gap. Germline V lookup: CDR1 SEHNR, CDR2 FQNEAQ (reference sequence). The CDR3 is CASSSARGRGYTF. The CDR3 nucleotides are TGTGCCAGCAGCTCCGCACGTGGGAGAGGCTACACCTTC. The full variable domain, its missing parts supplied by reference TRBV7-9 and TRBJ1-2, is DTGVSQNPRHKITKRGQNVTFRCDPISEHNRLYWYRQTLGQGPEFLTYFQNEAQLEKSRLLSDRFSAERPKGSFSTLEIQRTEQGDSAMYLCASSSARGRGYTFGSGTRLTVV.

Worth noting for this clone: Different DNA sequences within this sample yield the same CDR3. This chain connects TRBV5-4 to TRBJ1-2; maybe TRBD1 (6 bases). The CDR3 extends over 13 amino acids. V gave up 4 bases and J gave up 3 bases, with 10 bases separating them. Germline V gene sequence: CDR1 SGHNT, CDR2 YYREEE (reference sequence). CDR3 region: CASSPKGDYGYTF. The DNA for the CDR3 is TGTGCCAGCAGCCCGAAGGGGGACTATGGCTACACCTTC. Full variable domain (outside the CDR3, taken from reference TRBV5-4 and TRBJ1-2): ETGVTQSPTHLIKTRGQQVTLRCSSQSGHNTVSWYQQALGQGPQFIFQYYREEENGRGNFPPRFSGLQFPNYSSELNVNALELDDSALYLCASSPKGDYGYTFGSGTRLTVV.

This clone has a single count. This same CDR3 is encoded by further DNA sequences in the sample. The V call is TRBV7-2, the J call TRBJ1-4; D unresolved. Per germline, CDR1 SGHTA and CDR2 FQGNSA. Trimming left V 5 bases short and J 0 bases short, with 7 bases between. This CDR3 spans 14 amino acids. The CDR3 region is CASSLRATNEKLFF. The CDR3 coding sequence is TGTGCCAGCAGCCTCCGAGCAACTAATGAAAAACTGTTTTTT.

The rearrangement uses TRBV6-6 and TRBJ2-7, with 11 bases fitting TRBD2. J gave up 7 bases and V 10 bases, and 15 bases lay outside the gene matches. The CDR3 runs 15 residues. Germline V gene lookup returns CDR1 MNHNY and CDR2 SVGAGI (reference sequence). This chain's CDR3 is CATHRTLAGVSEQYF. In DNA form, the CDR3 reads TGTGCCACCCATCGAACACTAGCGGGAGTAAGTGAGCAGTACTTC.

The chain combines TRBV7-3 with TRBJ2-1; 7 bases map to TRBD2. Germline lookup yields CDR1 SGHTA and CDR2 FQGTGA. The CDR3 has 17 amino acids. The J segment lost 0 bases and the V segment lost 1 base, leaving 6 bases of the junction unmatched. The CDR3 reads CASSLIPREDSYNEQFF. CDR3 DNA: TGTGCCAGCAGCTTAATTCCTCGGGAGGACTCCTACAATGAGCAGTTCTTC.

The J gene is TRBJ2-7, the V gene TRBV4-3, with 9 bases lining up with TRBD1. With 4 bases clipped from V and 5 bases from J, the junction kept 9 bases outside the gene matches. The germline V gene encodes CDR1 LGHNA and CDR2 YSLEER. This CDR3 is built from 15 residues. The CDR3 DNA follows: TGCGCCAGCAGCCTACAGACAGGGGGGACCGACGAGCAGTACTTC. Translated: CASSLQTGGTDEQYF.

The chain links TRBV11-2 to TRBJ2-4; no firm D call. The V end lost 5 bases, the J end lost 1 base, and 9 bases lay between the germline ends. The CDR3 has 14 amino acids. Germline CDR1 SGHAT, CDR2 FQNNGV. In DNA, the CDR3 is TGTGCCAGCAGCAACATAAAGGCCAAAAACATTCAGTACTTC. Its protein is CASSNIKAKNIQYF.

This chain connects TRBV6-5 to TRBJ2-5; D gene ambiguous. Trimming cost V 6 bases and J 3 bases, with 14 bases left between them. The CDR3 runs 14 residues. Germline CDR1 MNHEY, CDR2 SVGAGI. CDR3 residues: CASRFSGTKETQYF. The CDR3 DNA follows: TGTGCCAGCAGATTCTCTGGAACGAAAGAGACCCAGTACTTC.

This clone appeared once. This chain connects TRBV6-1 to TRBJ1-2, with D uncertain. The CDR3 runs to 15 residues. The V gene's germline CDR1 is MNHNS and CDR2 SASEGT. Trimming removed 1 base from V and 1 base from J, with 10 bases in between. This chain's CDR3 is CASSEDGGLNYGYTF. The CDR3 DNA reads as TGTGCCAGCAGTGAAGATGGCGGGCTTAACTATGGCTACACCTTC.

J is TRBJ2-3 and V is TRBV4-1; D gene ambiguous. The germline CDR1 and CDR2 sequences are MGHRA and YSYEKL. The CDR3 loop spans 12 amino acids. V gave up 10 bases and J gave up 6 bases, with 14 bases separating them. CDR3: CATLSSEDTQYF. The DNA of the CDR3 is TGCGCCACACTTAGCTCGGAGGATACGCAGTATTTT.

The V and J genes are TRBV2 and TRBJ2-1; D unclear. This CDR3 is 15 amino acids long. The V gene lost 4 bases and the J gene lost 0 bases, with 10 bases spanning the gap. From germline, CDR1 is SNHLY and CDR2 FYNNEI. CDR3 sequence (DNA): TGTGCCAGCAGTGTATTAGAAAGCTCCTACAATGAGCAGTTCTTC. The encoded protein is CASSVLESSYNEQFF.

The V call is TRBV30, the J call TRBJ1-5; D remains ambiguous. V was trimmed by 8 bases and J by 2 bases, leaving 19 bases between them. Germline V CDR1 and CDR2: GTSNPN, SVGIG (reference sequence). The CDR3 totals 15 residues. The CDR3 DNA is TGTGCCGCGAATTTTGGTCTTTGGGGCAATCAGCCCCAGCATTTT. Translating gives CAANFGLWGNQPQHF.

Worth noting for this clone: Other DNA sequences in this sample translate to the same CDR3. The chain employs TRBV5-1 and TRBJ2-1; TRBD1 might be the D (6 bases). Germline V gene lookup returns CDR1 SGHRS and CDR2 YFSETQ. The CDR3 spans 15 residues. Trimming removed 3 bases from V and 1 base from J, with 11 bases in between. The CDR3 sequence is CASSWGQGSYNEQFF. As DNA, the CDR3 is TGCGCCAGCAGCTGGGGGCAGGGTTCCTACAATGAGCAGTTCTTC.

The chain uses TRBV13 and TRBJ1-1; D unresolved. The length of the CDR3 is 13 residues. The V and J ends lost 2 bases and 1 base respectively, with 5 bases between them. From germline, CDR1 is PRHDT and CDR2 FYEKMQ (reference sequence). This CDR3 reads CASSLLRNTEAFF. As DNA, the CDR3 is TGTGCCAGCAGCTTACTACGGAACACTGAAGCTTTCTTT.

This chain joins TRBV6-5 and TRBJ2-3; D is ambiguous. V was clipped by 5 bases and J by 2 bases, with 11 bases between them. CDR1 MNHEY and CDR2 SVGAGI come from the germline V gene. The CDR3 is 14 residues long. CDR3 bases: TGTGCCAGCAGTCTGGCGAAAAACACAGATACGCAGTATTTT. Amino acids: CASSLAKNTDTQYF.

The CDR3 reads CASSRRWGQVNTEAFF. The CDR3 DNA reads as TGTGCCAGCAGCCGAAGATGGGGGCAGGTGAACACTGAAGCTTTCTTT. J is TRBJ1-1 and V is TRBV14, with D tentatively TRBD1 (6 bases). This CDR3 is built from 16 residues. Trimming pared 4 bases from V and 0 bases from J, leaving 15 bases between. Germline loops: CDR1 SGHDN, CDR2 FVKESK.

The V and J genes are TRBV5-1 and TRBJ2-1; TRBD2 might be the D (7 bases). This CDR3 is built from 13 residues. CDR1 is SGHRS and CDR2 is YFSETQ in the germline V gene. Trimming stripped 1 base from V and 9 bases from J, with 11 bases between. The CDR3 region has the DNA TGCGCCAGCAGCTTGTGGGGAGGGGGTGAGCAGTTCTTC. This encodes CASSLWGGGEQFF.

The chain carries TRBV9 and TRBJ2-2; no clear D gene. V shed 4 bases and J shed 2 bases, with 15 bases lying between them. This CDR3 is 16 amino acids long. The germline V gene has CDR1 SGDLS and CDR2 YYNGEE. This CDR3 reads CASSPFPDPNTGELFF. CDR3 nucleotides: TGTGCCAGCAGCCCGTTTCCGGACCCAAACACCGGGGAGCTGTTTTTT.

The rearrangement joins TRBV10-3 to TRBJ2-2, with D perhaps TRBD1 or TRBD2 (5 bases each). Between the trimmed V and J ends, which lost 6 bases and 2 bases, there was a span of 16 bases. The CDR3 extends over 16 amino acids. Germline values: CDR1 ENHRY, CDR2 SYGVKD. The CDR3 loop reads CAIRSRDEVNTGELFF. The CDR3 DNA follows: TGTGCCATCAGAAGCCGGGACGAAGTCAACACCGGGGAGCTGTTTTTT.

The chain has TRBV6-5 and TRBJ2-7, with 9 bases that match TRBD2. CDR1 MNHEY and CDR2 SVGAGI come from the germline V gene. With V trimmed by 3 bases and J by 4 bases, 7 bases remained unmatched. The CDR3 extends over 15 amino acids. The CDR3 DNA reads TGTGCCAGCAGTTATTCTAGCGGGAAAGGGTACGAGCAGTACTTC. Translating gives CASSYSSGKGYEQYF.

The chain uses TRBV7-2 and TRBJ2-3; 7 nucleotides agree with TRBD2. The CDR3 is 16 amino acids. V was clipped by 1 base and J by 3 bases; unmatched bases: 7. Germline loops: CDR1 SGHTA, CDR2 FQGNSA. CDR3 in amino acids: CASSLVYWGGTDTQYF. The CDR3 DNA is TGTGCCAGCAGCTTAGTTTACTGGGGAGGGACAGATACGCAGTATTTT.

This chain links TRBV19 with TRBJ1-5; D gene unclear. The CDR3 runs to 12 residues. V shed 9 bases and J shed 9 bases, with 15 bases lying between them. CDR1 and CDR2 from the germline V gene are LNHDA and SQIVND (reference sequence). The CDR3 is CASWLAPGPQHF. The DNA for the CDR3 is TGTGCCAGCTGGCTGGCACCAGGGCCCCAGCATTTT. The full variable domain, in which reference TRBV19 and TRBJ1-5 provide the parts outside the CDR3, is DGGITQSPKYLFRKEGQNVTLSCEQNLNHDAMYWYRQDPGQGLRLIYYSQIVNDFQKGDIAEGYSVSREKKESFPLTVTSAQKNPTAFYLCASWLAPGPQHFGDGTRLSIL.

The table lists this clone with a count of one. The chain has TRBV2 and TRBJ1-1, with a weak D call TRBD1 (6 bases). This CDR3 is 13 amino acids long. V lost 8 bases and J lost 4, with 14 bases in between. Germline assignment: CDR1 SNHLY and CDR2 FYNNEI. CDR3 amino acids: CASSSNRATEAFF. The DNA for the CDR3 is TGTGCCAGCTCCTCAAACAGGGCCACTGAAGCTTTCTTT. Using reference TRBV2 and TRBJ1-1 for the parts outside the CDR3, the full variable domain is EPEVTQTPSHQVTQMGQEVILRCVPISNHLYFYWYRQILGQKVEFLVSFYNNEISEKSEIFDDQFSVERPDGSNFTLKIRSTKLEDSAMYFCASSSNRATEAFFGQGTRLTVV.

Comment on this clone: Other nucleotide sequences from this sample produce the same CDR3. The chain couples TRBV6-5 to TRBJ2-7; D is perhaps TRBD2 (5 bases). V was trimmed by 0 bases and J by 0 bases, leaving 9 bases between them. The CDR3 runs to 15 residues. Germline V gene data show CDR1 as MNHEY and CDR2 as SVGAGI. Written as DNA, the CDR3 is TGTGCCAGCAGTTACTCCCCGGGAACCTCCTACGAGCAGTACTTC. Its protein product is CASSYSPGTSYEQYF.